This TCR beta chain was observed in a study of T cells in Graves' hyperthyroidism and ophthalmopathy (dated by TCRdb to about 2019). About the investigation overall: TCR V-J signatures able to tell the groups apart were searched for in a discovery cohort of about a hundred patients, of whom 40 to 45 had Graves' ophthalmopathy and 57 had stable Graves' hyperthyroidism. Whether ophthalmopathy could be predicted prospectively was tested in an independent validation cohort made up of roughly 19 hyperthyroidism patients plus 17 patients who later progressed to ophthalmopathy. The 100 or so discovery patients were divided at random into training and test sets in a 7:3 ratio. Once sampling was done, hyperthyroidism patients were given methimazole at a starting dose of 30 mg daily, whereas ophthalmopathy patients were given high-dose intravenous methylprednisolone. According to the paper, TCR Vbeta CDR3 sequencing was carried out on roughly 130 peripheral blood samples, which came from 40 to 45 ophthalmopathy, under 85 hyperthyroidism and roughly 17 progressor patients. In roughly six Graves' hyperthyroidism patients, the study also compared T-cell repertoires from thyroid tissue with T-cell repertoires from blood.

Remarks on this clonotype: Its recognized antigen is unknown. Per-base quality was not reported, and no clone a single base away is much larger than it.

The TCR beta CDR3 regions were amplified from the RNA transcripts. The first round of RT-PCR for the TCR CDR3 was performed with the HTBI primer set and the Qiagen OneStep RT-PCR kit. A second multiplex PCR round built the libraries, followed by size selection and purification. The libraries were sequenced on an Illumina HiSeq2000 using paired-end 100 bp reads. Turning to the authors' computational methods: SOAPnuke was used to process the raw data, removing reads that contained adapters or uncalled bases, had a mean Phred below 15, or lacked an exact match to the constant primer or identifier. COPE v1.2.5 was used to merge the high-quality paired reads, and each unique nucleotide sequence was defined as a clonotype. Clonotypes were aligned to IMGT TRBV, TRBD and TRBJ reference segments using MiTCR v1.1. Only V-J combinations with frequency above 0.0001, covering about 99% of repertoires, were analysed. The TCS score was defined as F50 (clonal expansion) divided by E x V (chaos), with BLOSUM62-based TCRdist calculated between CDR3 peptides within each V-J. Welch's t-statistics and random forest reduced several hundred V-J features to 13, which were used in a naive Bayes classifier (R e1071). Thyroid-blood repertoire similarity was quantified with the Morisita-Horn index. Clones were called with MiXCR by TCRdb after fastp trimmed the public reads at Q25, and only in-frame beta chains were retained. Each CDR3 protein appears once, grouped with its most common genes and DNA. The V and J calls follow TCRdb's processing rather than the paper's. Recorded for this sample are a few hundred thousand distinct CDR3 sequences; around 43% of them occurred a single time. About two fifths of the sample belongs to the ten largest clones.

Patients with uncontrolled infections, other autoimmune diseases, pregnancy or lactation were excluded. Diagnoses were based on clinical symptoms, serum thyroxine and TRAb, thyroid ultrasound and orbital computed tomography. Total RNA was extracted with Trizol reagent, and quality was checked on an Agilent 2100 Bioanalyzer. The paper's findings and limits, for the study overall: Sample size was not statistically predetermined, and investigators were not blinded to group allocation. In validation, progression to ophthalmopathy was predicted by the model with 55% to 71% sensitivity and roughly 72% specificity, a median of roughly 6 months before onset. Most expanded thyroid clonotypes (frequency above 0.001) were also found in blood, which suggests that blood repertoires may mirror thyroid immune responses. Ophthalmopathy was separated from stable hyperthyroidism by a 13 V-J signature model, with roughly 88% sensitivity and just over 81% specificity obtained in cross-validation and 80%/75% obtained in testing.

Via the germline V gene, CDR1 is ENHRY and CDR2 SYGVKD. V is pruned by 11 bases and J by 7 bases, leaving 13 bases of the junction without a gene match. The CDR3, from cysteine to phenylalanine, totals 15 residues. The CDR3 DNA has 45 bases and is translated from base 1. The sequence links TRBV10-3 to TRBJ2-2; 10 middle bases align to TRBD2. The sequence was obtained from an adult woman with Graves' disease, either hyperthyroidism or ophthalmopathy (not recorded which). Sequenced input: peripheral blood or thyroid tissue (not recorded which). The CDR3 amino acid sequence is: CAAGGLAGAGGELFF. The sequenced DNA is TGTGCCGCCGGGGGGCTAGCGGGAGCCGGCGGGGAGCTGTTTTTT.